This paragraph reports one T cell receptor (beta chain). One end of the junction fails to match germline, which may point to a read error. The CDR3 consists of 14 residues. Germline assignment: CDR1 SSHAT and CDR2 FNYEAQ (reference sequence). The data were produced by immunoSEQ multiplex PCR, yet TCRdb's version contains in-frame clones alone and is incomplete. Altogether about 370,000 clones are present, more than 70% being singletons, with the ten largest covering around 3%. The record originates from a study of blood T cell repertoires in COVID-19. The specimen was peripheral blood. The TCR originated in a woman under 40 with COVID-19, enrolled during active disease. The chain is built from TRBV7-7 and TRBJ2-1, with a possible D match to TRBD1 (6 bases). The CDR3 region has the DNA TGTGCTAGCAGCTTATCCGGACAGACGAATGAGCAGTTCTTC. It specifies CASSLSGQTNEQFF.